The 29 T cell receptor beta chains presented below share a single source sample, sequenced in a study of graft-versus-host responses after intestinal transplantation. Their cognate antigens are unknown. Assay used: immunoSEQ multiplex PCR; TCRdb lists only in-frame clones, some missing. The sample lists 89,000 or so clones; roughly 80% were seen once. The material was unstimulated CD4+ T cells sorted from spleen or lymph node cells, obtained before intestinal transplant. These receptors all stem from a human donor who received an intestinal transplant.

J is TRBJ1-5 and V is TRBV1; the table calls TRBD1, which could not be checked here. TRBV1 is reported as a pseudogene. The CDR3 loop spans 15 amino acids. The CDR3 DNA sequence: TGCACCAGCAGACCCGACGACAGTTTTAGTCAGCCCCAGCATTTT. It codes for CTSRPDDSFSQPQHF.

The chain has TRBV5-1 and TRBJ1-1, with D possibly matching TRBD1 (6 bases). The ends were cut back, 3 bases at V and 1 base at J, with 10 bases in the middle. The CDR3 covers 14 residues. From germline, CDR1 is SGHRS and CDR2 YFSETQ. In DNA form, the CDR3 reads TGCGCCAGCAGCTACAGGGAAGGGAACACTGAAGCTTTCTTT. Translating gives CASSYREGNTEAFF.

This clone appeared once. The rearrangement uses TRBV28 and TRBJ1-2; perhaps TRBD1 as D (5 bases). The CDR3 is 13 residues long. Germline V gene sequence: CDR1 MDHEN, CDR2 SYDVKM. Between the trimmed V and J ends, which lost 6 bases and 2 bases, there was a span of 10 bases. CDR3 in DNA: TGTGCCAGCAGGCCGACAGAGAACTATGGCTACACCTTC. It encodes CASRPTENYGYTF.

This chain joins TRBV11-2 and TRBJ2-2; a possible D gene is TRBD2 (6 bases). Germline CDR1 is SGHAT and CDR2 is FQNNGV. Trimming removed 5 bases at V and 6 bases at J, with 7 bases between. The CDR3 has 12 amino acids. CDR3 region: CASSPGAGELFF. The CDR3 DNA reads TGTGCCAGCAGCCCGGGGGCCGGGGAGCTGTTTTTT.

This chain uses TRBV7-6 with TRBJ2-1, with D possibly being TRBD2 (6 bases). Looked up from germline, CDR1 is SGHVS and CDR2 is FNYEAQ. Trimming took off 5 bases at V and 8 bases at J, with 22 bases between the two ends. CDR3 size: 16 residues. CDR3 protein: CASSLQSRGWRDEQFF. The CDR3 coding sequence is TGTGCCAGCAGCCTCCAGAGCCGGGGGTGGAGGGATGAGCAGTTCTTC. The complete variable domain, with remaining parts taken from reference TRBV7-6 and TRBJ2-1, reads GAGVSQSPRYKVTKRGQDVALRCDPISGHVSLYWYRQALGQGPEFLTYFNYEAQQDKSGLPNDRFSAERPEGSISTLTIQRTEQRDSAMYRCASSLQSRGWRDEQFFGPGTRLTVL.

The chain carries TRBV29-1 and TRBJ2-3, with a tentative D call TRBD2 (5 bases). The V gene lost 3 bases and the J gene lost 6 bases, with 10 bases spanning the gap. Germline loops: CDR1 SQVTM, CDR2 ANQGSEA. CDR3 length: 12 amino acids. The CDR3 coding sequence is TGCAGCGTTGACCCGGGGTCGGATACGCAGTATTTT. Translating gives CSVDPGSDTQYF.

The CDR3 nucleotides read TGTGCCAGCACAACCGGGACATCCATCCCTTACGAGCAGTACTTC. Its protein is CASTTGTSIPYEQYF. The chain combines TRBV28 with TRBJ2-7; a possible D gene is TRBD1 (6 bases). CDR1 is MDHEN and CDR2 is SYDVKM in the germline V gene. The CDR3 covers 15 residues. V lost 7 bases to trimming and J lost 4 bases, with 20 bases between them.

The chain employs TRBV4-2 and TRBJ2-5; 9 nucleotides match TRBD1. Germline lookup yields CDR1 LGHNA and CDR2 YNFKEQ. The CDR3 extends over 14 amino acids. V trimming: 5 bases; J trimming: 3 bases; junction bases outside the gene matches: 4. DNA of the CDR3: TGTGCCAGCAGCAAGGACAGGGGAAAAGAGACCCAGTACTTC. It specifies CASSKDRGKETQYF.

The chain carries TRBV18 and TRBJ1-4, with 9 positions matching TRBD1. V lost 1 base to trimming and J lost 8 bases; unmatched junction nucleotides: 5. Germline CDR1 KGHSH, CDR2 LQKENI. The CDR3 totals 15 residues. The CDR3 sequence: CASSPRGTGFEKLFF. CDR3 DNA: TGTGCCAGCTCACCACGCGGGACAGGGTTCGAAAAACTGTTTTTT.

This clone was detected a few times. The chain links TRBV19 to TRBJ1-2, with TRBD1 matching over 9 bases. The CDR3 is 17 residues long. Germline V gene data show CDR1 as LNHDA and CDR2 as SQIVND (reference sequence). V was pared by 0 bases and J by 4 bases, with 9 bases of the junction left unmatched. The CDR3 bases are TGTGCCAGTAGTATAGATCTGTCGACAGGGGGGTCCTATGGCTACACCTTC. Its translation: CASSIDLSTGGSYGYTF.

The table lists this clone with a few counts. The rearrangement links TRBV4-1 to TRBJ2-7; no clear D. CDR3 length: 16 residues. V was clipped by 3 bases and J by 0 bases, with 15 bases between them. Germline CDR1 reads MGHRA; CDR2 reads YSYEKL. The CDR3 loop is CASSHRQADLSYEQYF. In nucleotides, the CDR3 is TGCGCCAGCAGCCATCGGCAGGCTGACCTCTCCTACGAGCAGTACTTC.

The chain links TRBV5-4 to TRBJ2-3, with 11 bases identical to TRBD2. The trim removed 0 bases at V and 4 bases at J, leaving 7 bases unmatched. Per germline, CDR1 SGHNT and CDR2 YYREEE (reference sequence). CDR3 length equals 17 residues. CDR3 residues: CASSLALVAGGPDTQYF. The CDR3 region has the DNA TGTGCCAGCAGCTTGGCCTTGGTAGCGGGGGGGCCAGATACGCAGTATTTT.

This clone was seen ten or more times. The V call is TRBV27, the J call TRBJ2-7; TRBD1 is a possible D gene (6 bases). The germline V gene encodes CDR1 MNHEY and CDR2 SMNVEV (reference sequence). The length of the CDR3 is 13 residues. V shed 4 bases and J shed 9 bases, with 16 bases lying between them. CDR3 residues: CASSSETGLGQYF. CDR3 in DNA: TGTGCCAGCAGTTCCGAAACAGGGTTAGGGCAGTACTTC.

The V and J genes are TRBV19 and TRBJ1-1; 10 bases agree with TRBD1. V lost 5 bases and J lost 5; bases outside the gene matches: 5. Per the germline V gene, CDR1 is LNHDA and CDR2 is SQIVND (reference sequence). The CDR3 extends over 14 amino acids. For the CDR3, the DNA is TGTGCCAGTAGTCGGGGACAGGGGAGGACTGAAGCTTTCTTT. Protein: CASSRGQGRTEAFF.

The chain is built from TRBV7-2 and TRBJ1-1; D is unclear. Germline V gives CDR1 SGHTA, CDR2 FQGNSA. The V and J ends lost 2 bases and 5 bases respectively, with 15 bases between them. The CDR3 spans 15 residues. The DNA of the CDR3 is TGTGCCAGCAGCTTATTAGGTGTCGGGAGTACTGAAGCTTTCTTT. Translating gives CASSLLGVGSTEAFF.

The chain recombines TRBV5-4 with TRBJ1-1; 7 positions match TRBD1. Germline V lookup: CDR1 SGHNT, CDR2 YYREEE (reference sequence). The ends lost 3 bases at V and 3 bases at J; junction bases unmatched: 14. CDR3 length equals 17 residues. The CDR3 sequence is CASSSYQGVGADTEAFF. CDR3 DNA sequence: TGTGCCAGCAGCTCATACCAGGGGGTGGGGGCAGACACTGAAGCTTTCTTT.

The table lists this clone with a few counts. This chain joins TRBV29-1 and TRBJ2-2, with 11 bases matching TRBD2. Trimming cost V 4 bases and J 6 bases; bases outside gene matches: 4. Germline assignment: CDR1 SQVTM and CDR2 ANQGSEA. CDR3 length: 14 residues. CDR3 DNA: TGCAGCGTTGGGTCTAGCGGGAGGTCCGGGGAGCTGTTTTTT. This encodes CSVGSSGRSGELFF.

The chain carries TRBV5-4 and TRBJ1-4; a weak D match, TRBD1 (5 bases). This CDR3 has 16 residues. The germline V and J ends were trimmed by 4 bases and 2 bases, with 15 bases remaining between them. CDR1 SGHNT and CDR2 YYREEE come from the germline V gene (reference sequence). The CDR3 reads CASSVASGTTNEKLFF. In DNA form, the CDR3 reads TGTGCCAGCAGCGTTGCTTCAGGGACTACTAATGAAAAACTGTTTTTT. The variable domain in full, with the rest retrieved from reference TRBV5-4 and TRBJ1-4, is ETGVTQSPTHLIKTRGQQVTLRCSSQSGHNTVSWYQQALGQGPQFIFQYYREEENGRGNFPPRFSGLQFPNYSSELNVNALELDDSALYLCASSVASGTTNEKLFFGSGTQLSVL.

V gene TRBV6-5 combines with J gene TRBJ2-5, with D maybe TRBD1 (6 bases). In germline, CDR1 is MNHEY, CDR2 SVGAGI. V gave up 6 bases and J gave up 5 bases, with 13 bases separating them. This CDR3 is 13 amino acids long. In DNA, the CDR3 is TGTGCCAGCAGACACAGGGCGCAGGAGACCCAGTACTTC. It codes for CASRHRAQETQYF.

This chain joins TRBV5-4 and TRBJ1-1, with 7 bases fitting TRBD1. The length of the CDR3 is 14 residues. CDR1 is SGHNT, CDR2 YYREEE, per germline (reference sequence). Germline trimming cut 4 bases from V and 2 bases from J; bases unmatched to any gene: 5. CDR3 residues: CASSRQGLNTEAFF. The CDR3 nucleotides read TGTGCCAGCAGCCGACAGGGACTCAACACTGAAGCTTTCTTT.

The gene calls are TRBV7-9 and TRBJ1-5; 9 nucleotides match TRBD1. This CDR3 comprises 15 residues. From germline, CDR1 is SEHNR and CDR2 FQNEAQ (reference sequence). The V gene end was trimmed by 1 base and the J gene end by 6 bases; junction bases not matched to a gene: 4. The CDR3 reads CASSLVGTGTQPQHF. The CDR3 nucleotides read TGTGCCAGCAGCTTAGTAGGGACAGGGACTCAGCCCCAGCATTTT.

The V call is TRBV28, the J call TRBJ1-1, with TRBD1 as a possible D gene (5 bases). CDR3 size: 12 residues. V gave up 8 bases and J gave up 10 bases, with 17 bases separating them. Germline CDR1 and CDR2: MDHEN and SYDVKM. The CDR3 bases are TGTGCCAGCCGGCCACCTGGGGGGGTAGCTTTCTTT. It is translated as CASRPPGGVAFF.

This clone was seen a handful of times. CDR3: CASSPNRGGTDTQYF. CDR3 DNA sequence: TGTGCCAGCTCACCCAACAGGGGGGGTACAGATACGCAGTATTTT. The chain couples TRBV18 to TRBJ2-3; the D gene is possibly TRBD1 (8 bases). V was trimmed by 3 bases and J by 3 bases, leaving 13 bases between them. Germline CDR1 reads KGHSH; CDR2 reads LQKENI. The CDR3 is 15 amino acids.

This rearrangement joins TRBV2 to TRBJ1-3; 9 bases are shared with TRBD1. Trimming removed 2 bases from V and 7 bases from J; junction bases left unmatched: 3. CDR3 length: 14 residues. From germline, CDR1 is SNHLY and CDR2 FYNNEI. CDR3 protein: CASSEFGQGNTIYF. The CDR3 DNA is TGTGCCAGCAGTGAATTCGGACAGGGGAACACCATATATTTT.

V and J are TRBV5-5 and TRBJ2-5; 12 bases map to TRBD2. This CDR3 is built from 15 residues. After removal of 4 bases from V and 2 bases from J, the junction contained 3 bases not matched to a gene. Germline CDR1 is SGHKS and CDR2 is YYEKEE (reference sequence). CDR3 sequence: CASSTGLAGQETQYF. CDR3 bases: TGTGCCAGCAGCACAGGACTAGCGGGGCAAGAGACCCAGTACTTC.

This clone appeared a single time. At the DNA level, this CDR3 is encoded by other sequences in the same sample as well. J is TRBJ2-7 and V is TRBV6-6; D is unresolved. The CDR3 loop spans 13 amino acids. Trimming took 5 bases from V and 0 from J, leaving 8 bases between them. From germline, CDR1 is MNHNY and CDR2 SVGAGI (reference sequence). CDR3 region: CASSRTDSYEQYF. The CDR3 bases are TGTGCCAGCAGTCGAACAGACTCCTACGAGCAGTACTTC.

The J gene is TRBJ2-1, the V gene TRBV4-1; tentatively, D is TRBD1 (6 bases). In germline, CDR1 is MGHRA, CDR2 YSYEKL. Trimming removed 6 bases at V and 0 bases at J, with 21 bases between. This CDR3 is 18 amino acids long. This chain's CDR3 is CASRWTRGPSSSYNEQFF. CDR3 nucleotides: TGCGCCAGCAGATGGACCAGGGGCCCCTCGAGCTCCTACAATGAGCAGTTCTTC.

The chain uses TRBV5-4 and TRBJ2-3; perhaps TRBD2 as D (5 bases). The V end was cut by 5 bases, the J end by 1 base, with 20 bases between. CDR3 length equals 17 residues. Germline V CDR1 and CDR2: SGHNT, YYREEE (reference sequence). In nucleotides, the CDR3 is TGTGCCAGCAGGGCCGCTAGCTCTAACCGGGGCACAGATACGCAGTATTTT. Translated: CASRAASSNRGTDTQYF.

The CDR3 bases are TGTGCCACCAGCGGAGGACTGACTCTCTCTGGAAACACCATATATTTT. The encoded protein is CATSGGLTLSGNTIYF. The J gene is TRBJ1-3, the V gene TRBV15; D gene unclear. The CDR3 is made up of 16 amino acids. Germline-derived CDR1 and CDR2 are LNHNV and YYDKDF (reference sequence). The germline V and J ends were trimmed by 5 bases and 0 bases, with 14 bases remaining between them.